This T cell receptor beta chain was sequenced for a study of shared clonotypes between healthy human individuals. Some clones are missing from TCRdb's copy, which holds only in-frame ones; the method was immunoSEQ multiplex PCR. The data hold a few million clones, with 85% to 95% observed a single time. Per germline, CDR1 MDHEN and CDR2 SYDVKM. V lost 0 bases and J 1 base, leaving 6 bases between the germline ends. The CDR3 has 14 residues. The chain has TRBV28 and TRBJ1-1; D is undetermined. This clonotype originated in a young man in good health. Some clones in this sample may be carry-over from other donors' samples. Input material: naive CD4+ T cells from PBMCs. Subset indicated: CD45RA+ positively selected. The CDR3 is CASSLWHQNTEAFF. CDR3 coding DNA: TGTGCCAGCAGTTTATGGCACCAGAACACTGAAGCTTTCTTT. Full variable domain (missing parts from reference TRBV28 and TRBJ1-1): DVKVTQSSRYLVKRTGEKVFLECVQDMDHENMFWYRQDPGLGLRLIYFSYDVKMKEKGDIPEGYSVSREKKERFSLILESASTNQTSMYLCASSLWHQNTEAFFGQGTRLTVV.